Below, 18 T cell receptor beta chains from the same sample are listed, as sequenced in a study of beta chain features in type 1 diabetes. Study-level results: The study found moderately but significantly shorter TCRB CDR3s in all four CD4+ subsets of Type 1 diabetes patients.

These TCRs' antigens remain unknown. Expressed TCRB transcripts were sequenced because the entire RNA isolate underwent reverse transcription. Some clones are missing from TCRdb's copy, which holds only in-frame ones; the method was immunoSEQ multiplex PCR. The sample shows around 160,000 clones, roughly 60% of them seen only once. The sequenced material came from naive CD4+ T cells from blood. The receptor source for this set is a man aged 30-40 years with type 1 diabetes.

This chain connects TRBV7-9 to TRBJ2-4; 8 nucleotides line up with TRBD2. Germline assignment: CDR1 SEHNR and CDR2 FQNEAQ (reference sequence). Trimming at V came to 5 bases and at J to 3 bases, leaving 6 bases not matched to a gene. The CDR3 length is 15 residues. The CDR3 loop is CASSPPAGGKNIQYF. As DNA, the CDR3 is TGTGCCAGCAGCCCTCCGGCGGGGGGCAAAAACATTCAGTACTTC. The whole variable domain, filled in from reference TRBV7-9 and TRBJ2-4, reads DTGVSQNPRHKITKRGQNVTFRCDPISEHNRLYWYRQTLGQGPEFLTYFQNEAQLEKSRLLSDRFSAERPKGSFSTLEIQRTEQGDSAMYLCASSPPAGGKNIQYFGAGTRLSVL.

The chain carries TRBV9 and TRBJ2-5; D might be TRBD1 (6 bases). The CDR3 has 14 residues. Trimming pared 0 bases from V and 3 bases from J, leaving 9 bases between. Germline loops: CDR1 SGDLS, CDR2 YYNGEE. The CDR3 here is CASSVVAGEETQYF. CDR3 sequence (DNA): TGTGCCAGCAGCGTAGTCGCAGGGGAAGAGACCCAGTACTTC.

V is TRBV15 and J is TRBJ2-5; 14 positions match TRBD2. Germline lookup yields CDR1 LNHNV and CDR2 YYDKDF (reference sequence). CDR3 length: 16 amino acids. With V trimmed by 4 bases and J by 2 bases, 3 bases remained unmatched. The CDR3 loop is CATSMGLAGEQETQYF. The CDR3 DNA follows: TGTGCCACCAGCATGGGACTAGCGGGGGAGCAAGAGACCCAGTACTTC.

This chain links TRBV14 with TRBJ2-7; D might be TRBD2 (6 bases). Germline V gene sequence: CDR1 SGHDN, CDR2 FVKESK. This CDR3 spans 16 amino acids. Trimming pared 4 bases from V and 6 bases from J, leaving 22 bases between. The DNA for the CDR3 is TGTGCCAGCAGCCCGATGGGAGCGGGTAGTTCTGGCGAGCAGTACTTC. Translating gives CASSPMGAGSSGEQYF.

V usage is TRBV29-1 and J usage is TRBJ2-3; D is possibly TRBD1 (8 bases). V gave up 2 bases and J gave up 1 base, with 16 bases separating them. This CDR3 has 16 amino acids. Germline-derived CDR1 and CDR2 are SQVTM and ANQGSEA. This CDR3 reads CSVEPRQGRGTDTQYF. In nucleotides, the CDR3 is TGCAGCGTTGAACCACGACAGGGGAGGGGCACAGATACGCAGTATTTT.

The chain couples TRBV7-9 to TRBJ2-1, with 7 bases that match TRBD1. The CDR3 runs 16 residues. Trimming removed 5 bases from V and 3 bases from J; junction bases left unmatched: 10. Germline CDR1 SEHNR, CDR2 FQNEAQ (reference sequence). This CDR3 reads CASSPYGGQSYNEQFF. The CDR3 DNA reads TGTGCCAGCAGCCCCTATGGGGGACAGAGCTACAATGAGCAGTTCTTC.

The chain recombines TRBV2 with TRBJ1-2; D is ambiguous. This CDR3 has 14 amino acids. V gave up 4 bases and J gave up 8 bases, with 17 bases separating them. From germline, CDR1 is SNHLY and CDR2 FYNNEI. In nucleotides, the CDR3 is TGTGCCAGCAGTGCTGTCTTTGGAGTGGGAGGCTACACCTTC. This gives the protein CASSAVFGVGGYTF.

This clone has a single count. This sequence joins TRBV7-9 and TRBJ2-1, with 10 bases that match TRBD1. V trimming: 5 bases; J trimming: 5 bases; junction bases outside the gene matches: 9. The germline V gene has CDR1 SEHNR and CDR2 FQNEAQ (reference sequence). This CDR3 contains 16 residues. This CDR3 is CASSIRDRGHNNEQFF. The DNA of the CDR3 is TGTGCCAGCAGCATAAGAGACAGGGGGCACAACAATGAGCAGTTCTTC.

CDR3 nucleotides: TGTGCCAGCAGTTCCGCGGGACAGGGCAGGTACATTCAGTACTTC. Protein: CASSSAGQGRYIQYF. This chain connects TRBV28 to TRBJ2-4; 9 bases map to TRBD1. Germline V gene data show CDR1 as MDHEN and CDR2 as SYDVKM. The CDR3 totals 15 residues. V dropped 4 bases and J dropped 8; count of bases not matched to a gene: 9. The variable domain in full, completed from reference TRBV28 and TRBJ2-4, reads DVKVTQSSRYLVKRTGEKVFLECVQDMDHENMFWYRQDPGLGLRLIYFSYDVKMKEKGDIPEGYSVSREKKERFSLILESASTNQTSMYLCASSSAGQGRYIQYFGAGTRLSVL.

The rearrangement links TRBV29-1 to TRBJ1-1; D is perhaps TRBD1 (5 bases). The length of the CDR3 is 12 residues. Trimming stripped 4 bases from V and 1 base from J, with 7 bases between. CDR1 and CDR2 from the germline V gene are SQVTM and ANQGSEA. CDR3 DNA: TGCAGCGTTGGGGGCAGGAACACTGAAGCTTTCTTT. The encoded protein is CSVGGRNTEAFF.

The sample holds a few counts of this clone. The chain employs TRBV5-6 and TRBJ2-2; D ambiguous. Looked up from germline, CDR1 is SGHDT and CDR2 is YYEEEE. V lost 1 base to trimming and J lost 3 bases, with 4 bases between them. The CDR3 is 13 amino acids. CDR3 DNA: TGTGCCAGCAGCTTGCTCGACACCGGGGAGCTGTTTTTT. Protein: CASSLLDTGELFF.

The chain joins TRBV7-9 to TRBJ2-5, with D maybe TRBD1 (6 bases). Germline V CDR1 and CDR2: SEHNR, FQNEAQ (reference sequence). The CDR3 extends over 12 amino acids. The ends were cut back, 5 bases at V and 5 bases at J, with 9 bases in the middle. CDR3 in DNA: TGTGCCAGCAGCATGGGGGCCGAGACCCAGTACTTC. As protein: CASSMGAETQYF. The full variable domain, in which reference TRBV7-9 and TRBJ2-5 provide the parts outside the CDR3, is DTGVSQNPRHKITKRGQNVTFRCDPISEHNRLYWYRQTLGQGPEFLTYFQNEAQLEKSRLLSDRFSAERPKGSFSTLEIQRTEQGDSAMYLCASSMGAETQYFGPGTRLLVL.

About this clone itself: Other DNA sequences in this sample translate to the same CDR3. In nucleotides, the CDR3 is TGTGCCAGCAGCGTAGGAGGGGAGACCCAGTACTTC. The encoded protein is CASSVGGETQYF. The chain links TRBV9 to TRBJ2-5; a possible D gene is TRBD2 (5 bases). There are 12 residues in the CDR3. Germline CDR1 SGDLS, CDR2 YYNGEE. Trimming shortened V by 0 bases and J by 5 bases, and 5 bases separated the two germline ends.

This chain links TRBV20-1 with TRBJ2-7, with D unresolved. The CDR3 loop spans 11 amino acids. The V gene lost 2 bases and the J gene lost 2 bases, with 4 bases spanning the gap. Germline loops: CDR1 DFQATT, CDR2 SNEGSKA (reference sequence). CDR3: CSARRAYEQYF. Written as DNA, the CDR3 is TGCAGTGCTAGAAGGGCCTACGAGCAGTACTTC.

This rearrangement joins TRBV7-9 to TRBJ2-6, with 9 bases that match TRBD1. Germline V gene lookup returns CDR1 SEHNR and CDR2 FQNEAQ (reference sequence). The CDR3 covers 19 residues. The J segment lost 4 bases and the V segment lost 6 bases, leaving 16 bases of the junction unmatched. CDR3 amino acids: CASSLTGTGSRAGANVLTF. As DNA, the CDR3 is TGTGCCAGCAGTTTGACCGGGACAGGGAGCCGGGCCGGGGCCAACGTCCTGACTTTC. Full variable domain (outside the CDR3, taken from reference TRBV7-9 and TRBJ2-6): DTGVSQNPRHKITKRGQNVTFRCDPISEHNRLYWYRQTLGQGPEFLTYFQNEAQLEKSRLLSDRFSAERPKGSFSTLEIQRTEQGDSAMYLCASSLTGTGSRAGANVLTFGAGSRLTVL.

This clone turned up a few times. This sequence joins TRBV20-1 and TRBJ1-1; D is possibly TRBD1 (5 bases). The V end lost 5 bases, the J end lost 8 bases, and 9 bases lay between the germline ends. This CDR3 comprises 10 residues. The germline V gene encodes CDR1 DFQATT and CDR2 SNEGSKA (reference sequence). CDR3 protein: CSAWRQEAFF. The CDR3 coding sequence is TGCAGTGCTTGGCGACAGGAAGCTTTCTTT.

The chain combines TRBV9 with TRBJ2-3; 12 positions match TRBD2. The CDR3 loop spans 15 amino acids. V shed 4 bases and J 2 bases; nucleotides not matched to a gene: 2. The germline gives CDR1 SGDLS, CDR2 YYNGEE. CDR3 nucleotides: TGTGCCAGCAGCCGACTAGCGGGAGTCACAGATACGCAGTATTTT. Protein: CASSRLAGVTDTQYF.

This clone was seen a few times. The chain couples TRBV18 to TRBJ1-4; no clear D. V was shortened by 2 bases and J by 7 bases, with 5 bases between the two germline ends. The V gene's germline CDR1 is KGHSH and CDR2 LQKENI. The CDR3 loop spans 12 amino acids. CDR3 region: CASSPEGEKLFF. CDR3 DNA sequence: TGTGCCAGCTCACCAGAGGGTGAAAAACTGTTTTTT. Based on the CDR3 plus reference TRBV18 and TRBJ1-4, the full variable domain is NAGVMQNPRHLVRRRGQEARLRCSPMKGHSHVYWYRQLPEEGLKFMVYLQKENIIDESGMPKERFSAEFPKEGPSILRIQQVVRGDSAAYFCASSPEGEKLFFGSGTQLSVL.